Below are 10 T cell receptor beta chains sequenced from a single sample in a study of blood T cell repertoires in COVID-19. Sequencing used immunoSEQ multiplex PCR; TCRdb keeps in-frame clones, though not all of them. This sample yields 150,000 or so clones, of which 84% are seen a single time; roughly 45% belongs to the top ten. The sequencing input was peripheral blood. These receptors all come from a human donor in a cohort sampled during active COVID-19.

The CDR3 loop is CSASSGGEKLFF. The CDR3 DNA sequence: TGCAGTGCTAGTTCAGGGGGCGAAAAACTGTTTTTT. The rearrangement uses TRBV20-1 and TRBJ1-4; 8 bases fit TRBD1. Unmatched junction bases numbered 2, after V lost 3 bases and J lost 8 bases. Looked up from germline, CDR1 is DFQATT and CDR2 is SNEGSKA (reference sequence). The length of the CDR3 is 12 residues.

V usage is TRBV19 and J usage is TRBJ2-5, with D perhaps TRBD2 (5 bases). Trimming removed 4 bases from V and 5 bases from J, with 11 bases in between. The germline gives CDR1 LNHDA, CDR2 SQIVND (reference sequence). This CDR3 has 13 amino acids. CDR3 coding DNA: TGTGCCAGTAGTAACCGGGGAAGCGAGACCCAGTACTTC. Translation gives CASSNRGSETQYF.

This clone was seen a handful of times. The CDR3 reads CASSYTGRVRSNQPQHF. CDR3 sequence (DNA): TGTGCCAGCAGTTATACAGGGAGAGTAAGGAGCAATCAGCCCCAGCATTTT. V gene TRBV6-2 or TRBV6-3 combines with J gene TRBJ1-5, with a possible D match to TRBD1 (6 bases). The germline V and J ends were trimmed by 3 bases and 1 base, with 16 bases remaining between them. This CDR3 region has 17 residues. The germline gives CDR1 MNHEY, CDR2 SVGEGT.

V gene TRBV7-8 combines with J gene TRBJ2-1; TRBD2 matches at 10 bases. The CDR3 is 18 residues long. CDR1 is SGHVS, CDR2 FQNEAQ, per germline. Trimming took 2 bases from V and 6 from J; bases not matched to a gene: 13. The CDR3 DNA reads TGTGCCAGCAGCTTATTTGTTCCTAGCGGGAGAAGGGCCAATGAGCAGTTCTTC. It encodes CASSLFVPSGRRANEQFF.

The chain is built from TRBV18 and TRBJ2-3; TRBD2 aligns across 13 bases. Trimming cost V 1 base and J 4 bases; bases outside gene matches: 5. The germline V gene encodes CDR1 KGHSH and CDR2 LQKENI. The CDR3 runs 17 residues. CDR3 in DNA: TGTGCCAGCTCACCACGGACTAGCGGGAGAGTCTCAGATACGCAGTATTTT. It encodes CASSPRTSGRVSDTQYF.

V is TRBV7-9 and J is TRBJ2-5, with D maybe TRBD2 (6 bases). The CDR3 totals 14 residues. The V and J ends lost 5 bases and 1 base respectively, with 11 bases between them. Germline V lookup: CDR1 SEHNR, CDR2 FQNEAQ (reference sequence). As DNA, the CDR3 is TGTGCCAGCAGCGGAGGGGTGACCCAAGAGACCCAGTACTTC. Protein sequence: CASSGGVTQETQYF.

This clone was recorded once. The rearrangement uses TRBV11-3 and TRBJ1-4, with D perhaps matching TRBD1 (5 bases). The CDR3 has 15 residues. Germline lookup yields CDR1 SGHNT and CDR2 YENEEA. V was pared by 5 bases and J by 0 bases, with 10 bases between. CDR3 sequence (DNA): TGTGCCAGCAGCCTCCGGGGGACAACTAATGAAAAACTGTTTTTT. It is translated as CASSLRGTTNEKLFF.

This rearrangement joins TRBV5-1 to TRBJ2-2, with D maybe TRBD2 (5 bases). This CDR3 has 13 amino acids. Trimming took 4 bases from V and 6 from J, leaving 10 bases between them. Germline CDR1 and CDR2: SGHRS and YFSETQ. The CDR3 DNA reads TGCGCCAGCAGCCCAGTCGGGGCCGGGGAGCTGTTTTTT. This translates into CASSPVGAGELFF.

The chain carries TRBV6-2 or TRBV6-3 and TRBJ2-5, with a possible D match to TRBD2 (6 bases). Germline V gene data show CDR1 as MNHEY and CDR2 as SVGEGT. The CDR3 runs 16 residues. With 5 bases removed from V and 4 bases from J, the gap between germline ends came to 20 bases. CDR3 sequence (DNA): TGTGCCAGCAGTCTAATGCGGTCCCGGGGGACAGAGACCCAGTACTTC. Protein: CASSLMRSRGTETQYF.

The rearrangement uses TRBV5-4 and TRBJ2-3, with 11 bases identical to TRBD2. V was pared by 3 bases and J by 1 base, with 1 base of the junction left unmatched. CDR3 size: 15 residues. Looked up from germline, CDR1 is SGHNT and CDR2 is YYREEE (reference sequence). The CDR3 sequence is CASSWGLAGTDTQYF. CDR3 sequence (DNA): TGTGCCAGCAGCTGGGGACTAGCGGGCACAGATACGCAGTATTTT. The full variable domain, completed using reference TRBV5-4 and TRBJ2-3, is ETGVTQSPTHLIKTRGQQVTLRCSSQSGHNTVSWYQQALGQGPQFIFQYYREEENGRGNFPPRFSGLQFPNYSSELNVNALELDDSALYLCASSWGLAGTDTQYFGPGTRLTVL.